This is a list of T cell receptor beta chains from one sample in a study of cytomegalovirus exposure and HLA in healthy donors. Assay used: immunoSEQ multiplex PCR; TCRdb lists only in-frame clones, some missing. This table has 150,000 to 200,000 clones, less than 90% appearing once. Sequencing was done on a sample of PBMCs. Receptor source: a woman between 18 and 29 years old in good health and CMV-seronegative. Each CDR3 is given with its conserved first and last residue. The D gene is left open where the match is weak. Clone size is given for some rows only: seen once, a few or many times, or a class if the clone is expanded.

j_gene,d_gene,abundance,v_gene,CDR3aa,CDR3nt
TRBJ2-7,TRBD1,-,TRBV4-1,CASSQAFGTAATYEQYF,TGCGCCAGCAGCCAAGCTTTTGGGACAGCTGCAACGTACGAGCAGTACTTC
TRBJ1-6,TRBD1,once,TRBV5-1,CASSLEGQINSPLHF,TGCGCCAGCAGCTTGGAGGGACAGATTAATTCACCCCTCCACTTT
TRBJ2-3,TRBD2,-,TRBV6-6,CASSRRETSGTDTQYF,TGTGCCAGCAGCCGCAGAGAGACTAGCGGTACAGATACGCAGTATTTT
TRBJ1-5,-,-,TRBV5-1,CASSTDRNQPQHF,TGCGCCAGCAGCACCGACAGAAATCAGCCCCAGCATTTT
TRBJ1-2,-,few,TRBV29-1,CSVDIGMRGYTF,TGCAGCGTTGATATAGGAATGAGGGGCTACACCTTC
TRBJ1-5,-,once,TRBV27,CASSLHSYSNQPQHF,TGTGCCAGCAGTTTACACAGCTATAGCAATCAGCCCCAGCATTTT
TRBJ2-5,TRBD1,-,TRBV15,CATSRGDGQGKPPTQYF,TGTGCCACCAGCAGAGGGGATGGACAGGGGAAACCCCCGACCCAGTACTTC
TRBJ1-2,-,-,TRBV7-9,CASSLEVGRFANYGYTF,TGTGCCAGCAGCTTAGAGGTGGGCCGATTCGCCAACTATGGCTACACCTTC
TRBJ1-6,TRBD1,-,TRBV18,CASSPWGQGNSPLHF,TGTGCCAGCTCACCATGGGGACAGGGGAATTCACCCCTCCACTTT
TRBJ1-5,TRBD1,-,TRBV27,CASALSRDRGQPQHF,TGTGCCAGCGCCCTCAGCCGGGACAGGGGGCAGCCCCAGCATTTT
TRBJ1-1,-,-,TRBV27,CASSLRIYREMNTEAFF,TGTGCCAGCAGTCTTCGGATTTACAGGGAAATGAACACTGAAGCTTTCTTT
TRBJ2-5,TRBD2,-,TRBV7-2,CASSLGGGGGQETQYF,TGTGCCAGCAGCTTAGGAGGTGGCGGGGGGCAAGAGACCCAGTACTTC
TRBJ1-1,-,-,TRBV7-9,CASSLGLEAFF,TGTGCCAGCAGCTTAGGTCTCGAAGCTTTCTTT
TRBJ2-7,TRBD1,-,TRBV7-9,CASSPQGTYEQYF,TGTGCCAGCAGCCCACAGGGGACCTACGAGCAGTACTTC
TRBJ1-6,TRBD1,-,TRBV5-4,CASSWGQPTNSPLHF,TGTGCCAGCAGCTGGGGACAGCCTACGAATTCACCCCTCCACTTT
TRBJ2-2,TRBD2,few,TRBV9,CASSGWRGAKNTGELFF,TGTGCCAGCAGCGGCTGGCGGGGGGCCAAAAACACCGGGGAGCTGTTTTTT
TRBJ2-7,TRBD1,-,TRBV7-2,CASSIGQGPSYEQYF,TGTGCCAGCAGCATAGGACAGGGCCCTTCCTACGAGCAGTACTTC
TRBJ2-6,TRBD1,-,TRBV27,CASSAGQGFSGANVLTF,TGTGCCAGCAGCGCGGGACAGGGATTCTCTGGGGCCAACGTCCTGACTTTC
TRBJ1-2,TRBD1,-,TRBV19,CASSPAPGQGTDGYTF,TGTGCCAGTAGCCCGGCGCCGGGACAGGGAACGGATGGCTACACCTTC
TRBJ2-3,-,-,TRBV30,CAWIRAGRIDTQYF,TGTGCCTGGATCAGGGCTGGCAGGATAGATACGCAGTATTTT
TRBJ2-1,-,-,TRBV4-1,CASSHGDSAYNEQFF,TGCGCCAGCAGCCATGGGGACTCCGCCTACAATGAGCAGTTCTTC
TRBJ1-5,TRBD1,-,TRBV27,CASSRRGSGPDQPQHF,TGTGCCAGCAGCCGCAGGGGGTCTGGCCCGGATCAGCCCCAGCATTTT
TRBJ2-7,TRBD1,-,TRBV6-1,CASSARDRGTYEQYF,TGTGCCAGCAGTGCCCGGGACAGGGGAACCTACGAGCAGTACTTC
TRBJ2-5,TRBD2,-,TRBV15,CATSRDWGLAGVYQETQYF,TGTGCCACCAGCAGAGATTGGGGACTAGCGGGAGTGTACCAAGAGACCCAGTACTTC
TRBJ1-5,-,once,TRBV2,CASSEFFSIAQPQHF,TGTGCCAGCAGTGAGTTCTTCTCTATCGCTCAGCCCCAGCATTTT
TRBJ2-3,-,-,TRBV2,CASKYADTQYF,TGTGCCAGCAAATATGCAGATACGCAGTATTTT
TRBJ2-5,-,-,TRBV27,CASSLYGSGETQYF,TGTGCCAGCAGTTTATACGGGAGTGGAGAGACCCAGTACTTC
TRBJ2-7,-,-,TRBV5-6,CASRPNWGETSYEQYF,TGTGCCAGCAGGCCGAACTGGGGGGAAACTAGCTACGAGCAGTACTTC
TRBJ1-5,-,-,TRBV11-2,CASSPNVNQPQHF,TGTGCCAGCAGCCCCAATGTCAATCAGCCCCAGCATTTT
TRBJ2-1,TRBD2,few,TRBV7-9,CASSPGTSGSRPHNEQFF,TGTGCCAGCAGCCCTGGGACTAGCGGGAGTAGACCCCACAATGAGCAGTTCTTC
TRBJ1-5,-,once,TRBV27,CASSRAGGGTSFDQPQHF,TGTGCCAGCAGTCGAGCCGGGGGGGGTACGTCGTTCGATCAGCCCCAGCATTTT
TRBJ1-2,-,-,TRBV6-5,CASSQVGSGYTF,TGTGCCAGCTCACAAGTCGGGAGCGGCTACACCTTC
TRBJ1-1,-,-,TRBV27,CASSFSGNTEAFF,TGTGCCAGCAGTTTTTCAGGGAACACTGAAGCTTTCTTT
TRBJ1-2,-,-,TRBV6-5,CASSYSEGHLGGYTF,TGTGCCAGCAGTTACTCCGAGGGCCACTTGGGAGGCTACACCTTC
TRBJ2-1,TRBD2,-,TRBV10-2,CASSGGGSLANEQFF,TGCGCCAGCAGTGGAGGCGGGAGTTTGGCCAATGAGCAGTTCTTC
TRBJ2-1,TRBD2,-,TRBV14,CASSHFLAGYNEQFF,TGTGCCAGCAGCCATTTTCTAGCGGGATACAATGAGCAGTTCTTC
TRBJ1-2,-,-,TRBV7-2,CSTDINYGYTF,TGTTCAACCGACATTAACTATGGCTACACCTTC
TRBJ1-1,-,-,TRBV5-1,CASRSEGGSNTEAFF,TGCGCCAGCAGGTCGGAGGGAGGGTCGAACACTGAAGCTTTCTTT
TRBJ1-3,-,-,TRBV7-2,CASSLGAGSSGNTIYF,TGTGCCAGCAGCTTAGGGGCAGGAAGCTCTGGAAACACCATATATTTT
TRBJ1-5,-,few,TRBV29-1,CSVVSGSNQPQHF,TGCAGCGTTGTGTCAGGGAGCAATCAGCCCCAGCATTTT
TRBJ2-7,-,-,TRBV9,CASSPREPSYEQYF,TGTGCCAGCAGCCCAAGAGAACCCTCCTACGAGCAGTACTTC
TRBJ2-1,-,-,TRBV29-1,CSVDRASSYNEQFF,TGCAGCGTTGACAGGGCAAGCTCCTACAATGAGCAGTTCTTC
TRBJ2-7,TRBD1,-,TRBV23-1,CASSQSSGRGPYEQYF,TGCGCCAGCAGTCAATCCTCGGGCAGGGGGCCCTACGAGCAGTACTTC
TRBJ2-3,TRBD2,-,TRBV5-1,CASFSRSGGATDTQYF,TGCGCCAGCTTTTCTCGTAGCGGGGGGGCCACAGATACGCAGTATTTT
TRBJ2-5,-,-,TRBV7-9,CASSRAAGETQYF,TGTGCCAGCAGCCGCGCGGCGGGAGAGACCCAGTACTTC
TRBJ2-5,-,-,TRBV29-1,CSARWQGLKETQYF,TGCAGCGCCAGGTGGCAGGGGTTAAAAGAGACCCAGTACTTC
TRBJ1-1,-,-,TRBV29-1,CSVLVGKAFF,TGCAGCGTTCTGGTCGGTAAAGCTTTCTTT
TRBJ1-1,-,-,TRBV11-2,CASSPRPQGRGTEAFF,TGTGCCAGCAGCCCCAGGCCCCAGGGGAGGGGCACTGAAGCTTTCTTT
TRBJ2-2,-,-,TRBV5-1,CASSLATGHPTGELFF,TGCGCCAGCAGCTTGGCCACGGGACACCCCACCGGGGAGCTGTTTTTT
TRBJ1-2,-,-,TRBV7-6,CASSLAGGSIGYTF,TGTGCCAGCAGCTTAGCCGGTGGTTCCATTGGCTACACCTTC
TRBJ1-5,TRBD1,-,TRBV2,CASSVQGADQPQHF,TGTGCCAGCAGTGTCCAGGGGGCAGATCAGCCCCAGCATTTT
TRBJ1-5,-,-,TRBV25-1,CASSPPGAGSNQPQHF,TGTGCCAGCTCCCCGCCTGGGGCAGGGAGCAATCAGCCCCAGCATTTT
TRBJ2-7,TRBD2,-,TRBV29-1,CSVAGAGGSYEQYF,TGCAGCGTTGCAGGAGCGGGAGGTTCCTACGAGCAGTACTTC
TRBJ2-1,TRBD1,-,TRBV2,CASSQGARGNEQFF,TGTGCCAGCAGTCAGGGGGCTCGAGGGAATGAGCAGTTCTTC
TRBJ2-7,TRBD1,-,TRBV6-5,CASSYLDRAYEQYF,TGTGCCAGCAGTTACTTGGACAGGGCCTACGAGCAGTACTTC
TRBJ1-1,-,-,TRBV9,CASSVGTGPGTEAFF,TGTGCCAGCAGCGTAGGAACGGGTCCGGGCACTGAAGCTTTCTTT
TRBJ2-1,TRBD2,-,TRBV5-1,CASSPGTSGGERYNEQFF,TGCGCCAGCAGCCCAGGGACTAGCGGGGGCGAGCGATACAATGAGCAGTTCTTC
TRBJ2-2,-,-,TRBV29-1,CSVLGRDRNTGELFF,TGCAGCGTCCTGGGGCGGGACAGAAACACCGGGGAGCTGTTTTTT